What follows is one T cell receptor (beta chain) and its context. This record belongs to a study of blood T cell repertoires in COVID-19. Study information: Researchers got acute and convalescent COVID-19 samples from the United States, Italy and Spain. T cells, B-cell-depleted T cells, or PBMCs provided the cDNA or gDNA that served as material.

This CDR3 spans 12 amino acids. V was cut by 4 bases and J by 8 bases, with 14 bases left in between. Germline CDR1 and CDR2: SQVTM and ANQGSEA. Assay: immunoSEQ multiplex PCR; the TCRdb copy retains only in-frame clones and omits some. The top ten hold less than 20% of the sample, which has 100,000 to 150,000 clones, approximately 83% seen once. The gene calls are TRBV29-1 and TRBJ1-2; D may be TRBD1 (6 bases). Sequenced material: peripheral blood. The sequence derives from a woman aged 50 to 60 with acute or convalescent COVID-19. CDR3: CSVADSSLGYTF. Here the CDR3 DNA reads TGCAGCGTTGCGGACAGTTCATTGGGCTACACCTTC.